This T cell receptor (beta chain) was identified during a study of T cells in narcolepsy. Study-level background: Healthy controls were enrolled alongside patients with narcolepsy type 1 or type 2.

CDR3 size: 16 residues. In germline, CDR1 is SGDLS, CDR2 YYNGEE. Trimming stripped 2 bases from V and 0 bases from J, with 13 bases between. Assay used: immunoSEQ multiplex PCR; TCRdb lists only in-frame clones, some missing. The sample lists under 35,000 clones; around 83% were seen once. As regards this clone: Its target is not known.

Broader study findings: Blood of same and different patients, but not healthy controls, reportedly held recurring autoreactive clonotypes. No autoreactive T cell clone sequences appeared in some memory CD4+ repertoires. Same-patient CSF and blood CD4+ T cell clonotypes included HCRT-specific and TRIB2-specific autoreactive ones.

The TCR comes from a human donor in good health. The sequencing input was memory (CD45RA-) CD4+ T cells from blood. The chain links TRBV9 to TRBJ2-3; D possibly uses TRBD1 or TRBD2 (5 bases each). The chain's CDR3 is CASSVRPGPSTDTQYF. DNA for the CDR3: TGTGCCAGCAGCGTCCGACCGGGACCCAGCACAGATACGCAGTATTTT. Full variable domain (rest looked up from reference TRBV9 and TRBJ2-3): DSGVTQTPKHLITATGQRVTLRCSPRSGDLSVYWYQQSLDQGLQFLIQYYNGEERAKGNILERFSAQQFPDLHSELNLSSLELGDSALYFCASSVRPGPSTDTQYFGPGTRLTVL.